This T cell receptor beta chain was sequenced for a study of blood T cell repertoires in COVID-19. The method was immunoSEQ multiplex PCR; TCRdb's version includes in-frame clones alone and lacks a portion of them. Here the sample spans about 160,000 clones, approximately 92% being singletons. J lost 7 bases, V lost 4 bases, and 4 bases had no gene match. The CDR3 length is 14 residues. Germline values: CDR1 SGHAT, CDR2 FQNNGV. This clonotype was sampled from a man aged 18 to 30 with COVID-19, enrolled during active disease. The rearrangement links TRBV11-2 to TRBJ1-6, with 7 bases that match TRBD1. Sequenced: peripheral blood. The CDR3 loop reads CASSSTGRNSPLHF. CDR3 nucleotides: TGTGCCAGCAGCTCGACAGGGAGGAATTCACCCCTCCACTTT.